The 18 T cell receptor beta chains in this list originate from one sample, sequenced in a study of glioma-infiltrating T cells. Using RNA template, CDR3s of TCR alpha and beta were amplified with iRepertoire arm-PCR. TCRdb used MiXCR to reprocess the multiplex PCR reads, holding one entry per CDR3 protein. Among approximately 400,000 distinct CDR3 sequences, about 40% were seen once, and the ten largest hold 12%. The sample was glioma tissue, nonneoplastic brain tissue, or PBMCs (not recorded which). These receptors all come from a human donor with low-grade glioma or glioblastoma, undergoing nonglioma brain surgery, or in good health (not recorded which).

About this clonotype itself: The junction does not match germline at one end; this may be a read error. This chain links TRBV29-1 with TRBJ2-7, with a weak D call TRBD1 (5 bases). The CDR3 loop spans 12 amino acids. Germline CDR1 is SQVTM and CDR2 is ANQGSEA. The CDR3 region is CSVTTVSYEQYF. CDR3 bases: TGCAGCGTTACGACAGTGTCCTACGAGCAATACTTC.

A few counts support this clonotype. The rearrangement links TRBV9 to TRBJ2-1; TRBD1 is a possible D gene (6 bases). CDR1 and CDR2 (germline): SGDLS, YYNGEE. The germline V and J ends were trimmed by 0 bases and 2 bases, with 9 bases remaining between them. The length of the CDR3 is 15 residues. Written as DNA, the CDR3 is TGTGCCAGCAGCGTAGAAGGGGGAACCTACAATGAGCAGTTCTTC. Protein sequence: CASSVEGGTYNEQFF.

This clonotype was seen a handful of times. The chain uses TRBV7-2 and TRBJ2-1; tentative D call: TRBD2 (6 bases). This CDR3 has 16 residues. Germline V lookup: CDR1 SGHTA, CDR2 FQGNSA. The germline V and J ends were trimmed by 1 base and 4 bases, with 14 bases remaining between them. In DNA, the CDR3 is TGTGCCAGCAGCTTAGTCTCGGCGGGGCTTTACAATGAGCAGTTCTTC. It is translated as CASSLVSAGLYNEQFF.

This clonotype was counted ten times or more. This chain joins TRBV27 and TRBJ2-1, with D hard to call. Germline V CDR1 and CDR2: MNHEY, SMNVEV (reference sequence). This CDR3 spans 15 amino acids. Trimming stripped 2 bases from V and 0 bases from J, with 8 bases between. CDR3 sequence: CASSLKRNSYNEQFF. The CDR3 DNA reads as TGTGCCAGCAGTTTAAAACGGAACTCCTACAATGAGCAGTTCTTC.

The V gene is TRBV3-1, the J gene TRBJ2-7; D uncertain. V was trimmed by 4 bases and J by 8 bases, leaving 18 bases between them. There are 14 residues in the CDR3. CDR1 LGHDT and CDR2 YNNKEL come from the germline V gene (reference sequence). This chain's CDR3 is CASSLQRSILQQYF. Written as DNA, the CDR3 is TGTGCCAGCAGCCTACAGAGGAGCATCTTGCAGCAGTACTTC.

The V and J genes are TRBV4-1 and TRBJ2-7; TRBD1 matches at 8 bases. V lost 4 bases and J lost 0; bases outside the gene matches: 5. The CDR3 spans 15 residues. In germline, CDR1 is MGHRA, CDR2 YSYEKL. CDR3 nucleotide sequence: TGCGCCAGCAGCCTCCGGACAGGGTTCTCCTACGAGCAGTACTTC. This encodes CASSLRTGFSYEQYF.

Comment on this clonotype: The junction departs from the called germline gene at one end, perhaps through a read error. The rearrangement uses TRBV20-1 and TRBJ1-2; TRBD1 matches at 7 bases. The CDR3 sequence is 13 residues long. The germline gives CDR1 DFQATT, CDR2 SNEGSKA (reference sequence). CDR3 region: CSARRGTDYGHTF. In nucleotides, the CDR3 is TGCAGTGCCAGGAGGGGGACAGACTATGGCCACACCTTC.

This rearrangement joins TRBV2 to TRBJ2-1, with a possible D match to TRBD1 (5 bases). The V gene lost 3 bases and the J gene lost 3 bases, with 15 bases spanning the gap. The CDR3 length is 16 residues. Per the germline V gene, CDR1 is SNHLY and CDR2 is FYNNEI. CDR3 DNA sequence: TGTGCCAGCAGTGAGTCGGAAGGGGTGTACTACAATGAGCAGTTCTTC. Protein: CASSESEGVYYNEQFF.

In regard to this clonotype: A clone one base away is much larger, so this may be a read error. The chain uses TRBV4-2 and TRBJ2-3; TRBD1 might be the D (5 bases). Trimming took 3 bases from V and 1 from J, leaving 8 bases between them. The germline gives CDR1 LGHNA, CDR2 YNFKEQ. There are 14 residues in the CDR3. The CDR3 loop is CASSHRAGTDTQYF. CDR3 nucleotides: TGTGCCAGCAGCCACAGGGCTGGCACAGATACGCAGTATTTT.

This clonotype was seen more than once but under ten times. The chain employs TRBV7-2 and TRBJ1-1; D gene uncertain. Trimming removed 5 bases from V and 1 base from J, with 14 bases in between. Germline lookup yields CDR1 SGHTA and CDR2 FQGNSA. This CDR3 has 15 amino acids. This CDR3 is CASSPPGTRNTEAFF. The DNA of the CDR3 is TGTGCCAGCAGCCCTCCTGGAACCAGGAACACTGAAGCTTTCTTT.

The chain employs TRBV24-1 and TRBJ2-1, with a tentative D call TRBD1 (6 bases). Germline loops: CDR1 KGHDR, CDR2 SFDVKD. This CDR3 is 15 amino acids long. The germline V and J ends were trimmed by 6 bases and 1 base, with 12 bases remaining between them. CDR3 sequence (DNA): TGTGCCACCAGTACGGGACACCCTTCCTACAATGAGCAGTTCTTC. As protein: CATSTGHPSYNEQFF.

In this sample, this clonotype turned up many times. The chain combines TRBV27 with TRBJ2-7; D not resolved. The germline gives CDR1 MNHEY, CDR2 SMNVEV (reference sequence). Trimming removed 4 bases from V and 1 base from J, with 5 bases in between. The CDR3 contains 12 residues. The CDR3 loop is CASSSQSYEQYF. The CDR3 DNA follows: TGTGCCAGCAGTTCCCAGTCCTACGAGCAGTACTTC.

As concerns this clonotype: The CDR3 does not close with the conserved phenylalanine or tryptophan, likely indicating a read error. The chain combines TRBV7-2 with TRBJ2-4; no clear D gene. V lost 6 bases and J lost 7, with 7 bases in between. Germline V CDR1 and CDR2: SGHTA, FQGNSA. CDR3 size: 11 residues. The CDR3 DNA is TGTGCCAGCAGTATTTCTAACATTCAGTACTCC. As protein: CASSISNIQYS.

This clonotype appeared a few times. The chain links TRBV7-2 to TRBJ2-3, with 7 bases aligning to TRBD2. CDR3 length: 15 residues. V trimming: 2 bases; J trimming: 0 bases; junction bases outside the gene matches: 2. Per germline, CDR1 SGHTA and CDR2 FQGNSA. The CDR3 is CASSLWEGSTDTQYF. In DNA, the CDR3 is TGTGCCAGCAGCTTATGGGAGGGGAGCACAGATACGCAGTATTTT.

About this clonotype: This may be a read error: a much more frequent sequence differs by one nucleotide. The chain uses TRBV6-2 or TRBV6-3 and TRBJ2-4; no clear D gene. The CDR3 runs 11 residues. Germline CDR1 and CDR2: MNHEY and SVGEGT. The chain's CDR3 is CAGSYMNIQYF. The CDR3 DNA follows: TGTGCCGGCAGTTATATGAACATTCAGTACTTC.

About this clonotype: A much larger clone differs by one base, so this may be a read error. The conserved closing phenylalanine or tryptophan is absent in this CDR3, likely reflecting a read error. CDR3 nucleotide sequence: TGTGCCAGCAGTACGACAGTCTACGAGCAGTACCTC. Its translation is CASSTTVYEQYL. V gene TRBV28 combines with J gene TRBJ2-7; D is possibly TRBD1 (5 bases). The V gene lost 5 bases and the J gene lost 3 bases, with 8 bases spanning the gap. Germline V gives CDR1 MDHEN, CDR2 SYDVKM. The CDR3 consists of 12 residues.

The CDR3: CASSPIDGGELFF. CDR3 coding DNA: TGCGCCAGCAGCCCCATTGATGGCGGGGAGCTGTTTTTT. This chain links TRBV5-1 with TRBJ2-2; D remains unclear. Germline CDR1 SGHRS, CDR2 YFSETQ. CDR3 size: 13 residues. Deletions cut 4 bases from V and 7 bases from J, with 11 bases between.

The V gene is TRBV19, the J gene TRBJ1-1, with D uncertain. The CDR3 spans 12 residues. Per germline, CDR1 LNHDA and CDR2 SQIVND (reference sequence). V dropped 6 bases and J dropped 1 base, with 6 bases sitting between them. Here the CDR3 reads CASRTANTEAFF. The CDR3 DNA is TGTGCCAGTAGGACCGCGAACACTGAAGCTTTCTTT.